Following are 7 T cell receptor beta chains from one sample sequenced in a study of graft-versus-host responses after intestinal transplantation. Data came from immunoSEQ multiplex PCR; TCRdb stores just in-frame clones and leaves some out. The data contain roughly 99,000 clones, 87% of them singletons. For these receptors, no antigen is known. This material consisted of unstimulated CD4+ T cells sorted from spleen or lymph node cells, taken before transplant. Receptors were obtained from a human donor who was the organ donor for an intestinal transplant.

DNA for the CDR3: TGTGCCAGCTCACAAACCGGGGGGCTCTCCGAGCAGTACTTC. Its translation: CASSQTGGLSEQYF. The chain links TRBV18 to TRBJ2-7, with D possibly matching TRBD2 (7 bases). The V end was cut by 4 bases, the J end by 6 bases, with 16 bases between. Germline V gives CDR1 KGHSH, CDR2 LQKENI. CDR3 length: 14 amino acids.

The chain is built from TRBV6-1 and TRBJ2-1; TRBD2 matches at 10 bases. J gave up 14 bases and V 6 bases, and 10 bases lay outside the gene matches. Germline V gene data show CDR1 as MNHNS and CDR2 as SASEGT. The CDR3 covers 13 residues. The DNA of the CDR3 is TGTGCCAGCAGATACTATAGCGGGAGGTTGGAGTTCTTC. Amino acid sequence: CASRYYSGRLEFF.

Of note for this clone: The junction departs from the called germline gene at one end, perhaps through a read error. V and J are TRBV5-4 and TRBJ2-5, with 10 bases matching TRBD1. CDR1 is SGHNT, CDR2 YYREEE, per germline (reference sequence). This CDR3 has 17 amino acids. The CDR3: CAGSTYDRGRGGETQYF. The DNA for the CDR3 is TGTGCCGGCAGCACATACGACAGGGGGCGTGGGGGGGAGACCCAGTACTTC. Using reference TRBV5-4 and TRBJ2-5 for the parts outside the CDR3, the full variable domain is ETGVTQSPTHLIKTRGQQVTLRCSSQSGHNTVSWYQQALGQGPQFIFQYYREEENGRGNFPPRFSGLQFPNYSSELNVNALELDDSALYLCAGSTYDRGRGGETQYFGPGTRLLVL.

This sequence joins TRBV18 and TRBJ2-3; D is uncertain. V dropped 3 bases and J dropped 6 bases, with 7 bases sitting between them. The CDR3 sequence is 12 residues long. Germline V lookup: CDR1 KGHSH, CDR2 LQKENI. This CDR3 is CASSPEGDTQYF. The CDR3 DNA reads TGTGCCAGCTCACCGGAAGGGGATACGCAGTATTTT.

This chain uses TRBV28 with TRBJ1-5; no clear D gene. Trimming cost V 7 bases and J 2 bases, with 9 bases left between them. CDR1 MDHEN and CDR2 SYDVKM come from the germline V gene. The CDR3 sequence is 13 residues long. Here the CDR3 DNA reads TGTGCCAGCATCCCTGGGGGCAATCAGCCCCAGCATTTT. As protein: CASIPGGNQPQHF.

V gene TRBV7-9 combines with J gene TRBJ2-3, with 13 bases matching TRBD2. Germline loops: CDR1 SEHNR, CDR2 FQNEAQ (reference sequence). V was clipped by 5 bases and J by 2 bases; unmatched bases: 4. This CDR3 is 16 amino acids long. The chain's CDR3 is CASSGTSGTFTDTQYF. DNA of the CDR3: TGTGCCAGCAGCGGGACTAGCGGGACTTTCACAGATACGCAGTATTTT.

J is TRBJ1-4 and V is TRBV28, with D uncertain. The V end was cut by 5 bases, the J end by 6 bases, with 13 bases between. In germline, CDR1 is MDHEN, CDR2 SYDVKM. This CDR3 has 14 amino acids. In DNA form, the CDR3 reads TGTGCCAGCAGTCCTCTTGGCCGGCATGAAAAACTGTTTTTT. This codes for CASSPLGRHEKLFF.